What follows are 26 T cell receptor beta chains derived from one specimen sequenced in a study of cytomegalovirus exposure and HLA in healthy donors. The study ran its PCR with 60 Vbeta and 13 Jbeta primers. Sequencing used immunoSEQ multiplex PCR; TCRdb keeps in-frame clones, though not all of them. In the table there are about 180,000 clones, around 81% of which are singletons. Sequenced material: PBMCs. All receptors come from a woman aged 18-29 years in good health and CMV-seropositive.

V gene TRBV14 combines with J gene TRBJ2-1, with 12 bases matching TRBD2. Germline V gene data show CDR1 as SGHDN and CDR2 as FVKESK. J gave up 9 bases and V 2 bases, and 8 bases lay outside the gene matches. CDR3 length: 16 residues. In nucleotides, the CDR3 is TGTGCCAGCAGCCAAACTCTAGCGGGGGGGCCCCGTGAGCAGTTCTTC. Protein product: CASSQTLAGGPREQFF.

This clone has only a few counts. This rearrangement joins TRBV19 to TRBJ1-5, with 8 positions matching TRBD1. Germline assignment: CDR1 LNHDA and CDR2 SQIVND (reference sequence). This CDR3 contains 13 residues. V lost 6 bases, J lost 5 bases, and 3 bases stayed unmatched. CDR3 bases: TGTGCCAGTAGGTCACAGGGGGATCAGCCCCAGCATTTT. Protein sequence: CASRSQGDQPQHF.

This sequence joins TRBV5-1 and TRBJ2-5, with 7 positions matching TRBD2. The CDR3 is 16 amino acids. Germline V CDR1 and CDR2: SGHRS, YFSETQ. V shed 1 base, J shed 0 bases, and the junction held 6 bases outside the gene matches. The CDR3 nucleotides are TGCGCCAGCAGCTTGTTAAGCGGGGATCACCAAGAGACCCAGTACTTC. This gives the protein CASSLLSGDHQETQYF.

This sequence joins TRBV4-1 and TRBJ2-2; 9 nucleotides agree with TRBD2. The CDR3 contains 17 residues. V lost 4 bases and J lost 5; bases outside the gene matches: 11. In germline, CDR1 is MGHRA, CDR2 YSYEKL. CDR3 in DNA: TGCGCCAGCAGCCCATCTAGCGGGGCCTTGGGGACCGGGGAGCTGTTTTTT. It translates to CASSPSSGALGTGELFF.

The chain carries TRBV9 and TRBJ2-1; D may be TRBD2 (7 bases). The V end lost 4 bases, the J end lost 7 bases, and 24 bases lay between the germline ends. The CDR3 is 17 amino acids. Germline V CDR1 and CDR2: SGDLS, YYNGEE. The CDR3 region is CASSPHGAGGPENEQFF. The CDR3 DNA follows: TGTGCCAGCAGCCCCCACGGTGCCGGGGGGCCGGAAAATGAGCAGTTCTTC.

The rearrangement uses TRBV6-5 and TRBJ1-4; no clear D. Germline V gives CDR1 MNHEY, CDR2 SVGAGI. The CDR3 spans 13 residues. V was clipped by 5 bases and J by 3 bases, with 7 bases between them. CDR3 sequence reads: CASSESPNEKLFF. The CDR3 nucleotides are TGTGCCAGCAGTGAGTCGCCTAATGAAAAACTGTTTTTT.

This rearrangement joins TRBV7-6 to TRBJ2-2, with 12 bases that match TRBD1. The CDR3 length is 15 residues. V dropped 8 bases and J dropped 7; count of bases not matched to a gene: 8. CDR1 is SGHVS and CDR2 is FNYEAQ in the germline V gene. The CDR3 loop is CASRPGTGGFGELFF. The CDR3, as DNA: TGTGCCAGCCGTCCCGGGACAGGGGGCTTCGGGGAGCTGTTTTTT.

This chain joins TRBV27 and TRBJ2-2; D is ambiguous. Germline lookup yields CDR1 MNHEY and CDR2 SMNVEV (reference sequence). V lost 5 bases and J 4 bases, leaving 17 bases between the germline ends. The CDR3 sequence is 16 residues long. CDR3 in DNA: TGTGCCAGCAGTCCCTTCAGAGGATATATCACCGGGGAGCTGTTTTTT. It specifies CASSPFRGYITGELFF.

The chain carries TRBV6-1 and TRBJ1-1, with 7 nucleotides matching TRBD1. This CDR3 is 14 amino acids long. V lost 8 bases, J lost 11 bases, and 17 bases stayed unmatched. CDR1 MNHNS and CDR2 SASEGT come from the germline V gene. The CDR3 reads CASGVTGTVTGAFF. The CDR3 DNA sequence: TGTGCCAGCGGAGTTACCGGGACAGTTACCGGCGCTTTCTTT.

The V call is TRBV10-3, the J call TRBJ2-5, with TRBD2 as a possible D gene (5 bases). Germline-derived CDR1 and CDR2 are ENHRY and SYGVKD. This CDR3 is 12 amino acids long. Trimming removed 3 bases from V and 5 bases from J, with 7 bases in between. The CDR3 nucleotides are TGTGCCATCAGTGAAAGGGAGGAGACCCAGTACTTC. It encodes CAISEREETQYF.

CDR3 DNA sequence: TGCGCCAGCACCCTCACAGATACGCAGTATTTT. Its protein product is CASTLTDTQYF. The V gene is TRBV5-1, the J gene TRBJ2-3, with D hard to call. There are 11 residues in the CDR3. Germline V gene sequence: CDR1 SGHRS, CDR2 YFSETQ. V was shortened by 6 bases and J by 2 bases, with 4 bases between the two germline ends.

This chain links TRBV29-1 with TRBJ1-2; possible D gene TRBD1, 6 bases. Germline CDR1 reads SQVTM; CDR2 reads ANQGSEA. Trimming cost V 4 bases and J 5 bases, with 14 bases left between them. The CDR3 covers 13 residues. The CDR3 region is CSVASRGAYGYTF. DNA for the CDR3: TGCAGCGTTGCTTCTCGGGGGGCTTATGGCTACACCTTC.

This chain links TRBV7-9 with TRBJ1-4; TRBD1 is a possible D gene (6 bases). Germline V lookup: CDR1 SEHNR, CDR2 FQNEAQ (reference sequence). Trimming removed 6 bases from V and 6 bases from J, with 14 bases in between. The CDR3 sequence is 14 residues long. CDR3 sequence: CASRQTGKHEKLFF. The CDR3 region has the DNA TGTGCCAGCAGACAAACAGGGAAACATGAAAAACTGTTTTTT.

This chain joins TRBV6-4 and TRBJ2-3, with 7 bases aligning to TRBD1. The CDR3 totals 14 residues. Germline-derived CDR1 and CDR2 are MRHNA and SNTAGT. V trimming: 6 bases; J trimming: 2 bases; junction bases outside the gene matches: 5. CDR3 region: CASSLQGFTDTQYF. CDR3 bases: TGTGCCAGCAGCCTACAGGGGTTCACAGATACGCAGTATTTT.

The chain is built from TRBV14 and TRBJ2-7, with unresolved D. Germline CDR1 SGHDN, CDR2 FVKESK. V dropped 0 bases and J dropped 6 bases, with 12 bases sitting between them. The CDR3 is 14 residues long. The DNA of the CDR3 is TGTGCCAGCAGCCAAGATTTCAGTTCTCGCGAGCAGTACTTC. It is translated as CASSQDFSSREQYF.

V gene TRBV4-1 combines with J gene TRBJ1-4; 10 nucleotides line up with TRBD1. The length of the CDR3 is 18 residues. Germline V CDR1 and CDR2: MGHRA, YSYEKL. V shed 1 base and J 5 bases; nucleotides not matched to a gene: 10. CDR3 in amino acids: CASSQAPGQGPGNEKLFF. Written as DNA, the CDR3 is TGCGCCAGCAGCCAAGCGCCGGGACAGGGGCCGGGAAATGAAAAACTGTTTTTT.

This clone came up a few times. This sequence joins TRBV6-1 and TRBJ1-3; unclear D gene. With 0 bases removed from V and 1 base from J, the gap between germline ends came to 7 bases. Germline loops: CDR1 MNHNS, CDR2 SASEGT. The CDR3 length is 15 residues. CDR3: CASSEAPGSGNTIYF. CDR3 in DNA: TGTGCCAGCAGTGAAGCGCCGGGTTCTGGAAACACCATATATTTT.

This chain uses TRBV5-4 with TRBJ1-4; 8 bases line up with TRBD1. With V trimmed by 4 bases and J by 0 bases, 5 bases remained unmatched. Germline assignment: CDR1 SGHNT and CDR2 YYREEE (reference sequence). The CDR3 runs to 16 residues. CDR3 nucleotides: TGTGCCAGCAGCCCGACAGGGGACGCAACTAATGAAAAACTGTTTTTT. Encoded protein: CASSPTGDATNEKLFF.

This chain joins TRBV4-2 and TRBJ2-5, with a tentative D call TRBD1 (5 bases). The DNA end is more similar to TRBJ2-7, so the J call may be wrong. The CDR3 contains 14 residues. Germline CDR1 LGHNA, CDR2 YNFKEQ. The CDR3 is CASSQDMTVYEQYF. CDR3 DNA sequence: TGTGCCAGCAGCCAAGATATGACAGTCTACGAGCAGTACTTC.

The chain's CDR3 is CASSHRSGLLQQFF. CDR3 DNA sequence: TGTGCCAGCAGCCACAGATCGGGACTACTCCAGCAGTTCTTC. V is TRBV5-6 and J is TRBJ2-1; 7 bases map to TRBD2. Per the germline V gene, CDR1 is SGHDT and CDR2 is YYEEEE. CDR3 length: 14 amino acids. V shed 4 bases, J shed 11 bases, and the junction held 12 bases outside the gene matches. Based on the CDR3 plus reference TRBV5-6 and TRBJ2-1, the full variable domain is DAGVTQSPTHLIKTRGQQVTLRCSPKSGHDTVSWYQQALGQGPQFIFQYYEEEERQRGNFPDRFSGHQFPNYSSELNVNALLLGDSALYLCASSHRSGLLQQFFGPGTRLTVL.

CDR3 region: CASSFTGDSETQYF. In DNA, the CDR3 is TGCGCCAGCAGCTTTACGGGGGACTCAGAGACCCAGTACTTC. V is TRBV5-1 and J is TRBJ2-5; weak D call: TRBD2 (6 bases). There are 14 residues in the CDR3. Germline V gene data show CDR1 as SGHRS and CDR2 as YFSETQ. The V and J ends lost 2 bases and 4 bases respectively, with 12 bases between them.

Written as DNA, the CDR3 is TGTGCCAGCAGCTTAGTGGGCGGCTACACCTTC. Its translation is CASSLVGGYTF. The chain employs TRBV7-9 and TRBJ1-2; D call uncertain. This CDR3 comprises 11 residues. With 1 base removed from V and 8 bases from J, the gap between germline ends came to 5 bases. Germline loops: CDR1 SEHNR, CDR2 FQNEAQ (reference sequence). Drawing the rest from reference TRBV7-9 and TRBJ1-2, the complete variable domain is DTGVSQNPRHKITKRGQNVTFRCDPISEHNRLYWYRQTLGQGPEFLTYFQNEAQLEKSRLLSDRFSAERPKGSFSTLEIQRTEQGDSAMYLCASSLVGGYTFGSGTRLTVV.

The gene calls are TRBV29-1 and TRBJ1-1; no reliable D call. Germline V gene sequence: CDR1 SQVTM, CDR2 ANQGSEA. V shed 4 bases and J shed 4 bases, with 7 bases lying between them. This CDR3 spans 11 amino acids. This chain's CDR3 is CSVGLVTEAFF. For the CDR3, the DNA is TGCAGCGTTGGGCTCGTCACTGAAGCTTTCTTT.

The sample holds a few counts of this clone. The rearrangement uses TRBV4-1 and TRBJ1-5; 7 positions agree with TRBD1. The V segment lost 2 bases and the J segment 7 bases; nucleotides outside the gene matches: 8. The CDR3 extends over 15 amino acids. The germline CDR1 and CDR2 sequences are MGHRA and YSYEKL. In DNA form, the CDR3 reads TGCGCCAGCAGCCAACACGACAGGGCAGGACAGCCCCAGCATTTT. It yields the protein CASSQHDRAGQPQHF.

The chain recombines TRBV6-5 with TRBJ1-2; D uncertain. The V and J ends lost 0 bases and 4 bases respectively, with 12 bases between them. Germline V lookup: CDR1 MNHEY, CDR2 SVGAGI. The CDR3 totals 15 residues. The CDR3 DNA reads as TGTGCCAGCAGTTACTCGAATACGAGAGCCTATGGCTACACCTTC. Protein sequence: CASSYSNTRAYGYTF.

This clone was counted between two and nine times. The J gene is TRBJ1-2, the V gene TRBV11-3; the match to TRBD1 covers 7 bases. Germline V CDR1 and CDR2: SGHNT, YENEEA. CDR3 length: 14 residues. The V gene end was trimmed by 3 bases and the J gene end by 4 bases; junction bases not matched to a gene: 5. CDR3 region: CASSFNAGGYGYTF. The CDR3 DNA is TGTGCCAGCAGCTTCAACGCAGGGGGCTATGGCTACACCTTC.